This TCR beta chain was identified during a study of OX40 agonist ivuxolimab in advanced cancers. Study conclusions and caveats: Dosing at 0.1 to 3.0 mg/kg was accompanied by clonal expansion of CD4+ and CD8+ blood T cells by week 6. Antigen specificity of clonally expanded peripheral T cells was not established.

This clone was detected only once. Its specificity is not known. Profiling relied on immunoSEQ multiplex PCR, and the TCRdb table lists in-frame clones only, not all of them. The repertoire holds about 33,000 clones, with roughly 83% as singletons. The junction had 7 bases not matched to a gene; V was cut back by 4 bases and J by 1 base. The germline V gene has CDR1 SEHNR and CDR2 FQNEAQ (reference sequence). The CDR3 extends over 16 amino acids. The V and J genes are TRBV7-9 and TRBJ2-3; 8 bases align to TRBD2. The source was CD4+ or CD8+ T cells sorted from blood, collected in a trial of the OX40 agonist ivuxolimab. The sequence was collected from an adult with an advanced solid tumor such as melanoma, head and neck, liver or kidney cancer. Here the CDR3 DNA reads TGTGCCAGCAGCTCCCCCCTCGGGGGGGGCACAGATACGCAGTATTTT. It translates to CASSSPLGGGTDTQYF.